This T cell receptor (beta chain) was captured in a study of T cell clonality in common variable immunodeficiency. Study-wide results and limits: Fewer TCRbeta clones were shared among CVID subjects than controls. Reportedly, TCR beta sequences from common variable immunodeficiency showed fewer deletions and N-nucleotide insertions.

All CVID subjects were on immunoglobulin replacement for at least one year. This clone occurred a few times. Its antigen is still unknown. The CDR3 end falls 3 residues outside the read, so it is completed with the germline J gene. CDR1 and CDR2 (germline): SGHTA, FQGNSA. The CDR3 runs 12 residues. Profiling relied on immunoSEQ multiplex PCR, and the TCRdb table lists in-frame clones only, not all of them. The sample presents 20,000 or so clones, none singletons. V gene TRBV7-2 combines with J gene TRBJ1-1; D is unclear. The TCR originated in a human donor with common variable immunodeficiency. Sequenced material: peripheral blood mononuclear cells. CDR3 loop: CASSPTSSLAFF. The sequenced CDR3 bases are TGTGCCAGCAGCCCCACTTCTTCTCTA. Full variable domain (rest looked up from reference TRBV7-2 and TRBJ1-1): GAGVSQSPSNKVTEKGKDVELRCDPISGHTALYWYRQSLGQGLEFLIYFQGNSAPDKSGLPSDRFSAERTGGSVSTLTIQRTQQEDSAVYLCASSPTSSLAFFGQGTRLTVV.